Following are 30 T cell receptor beta chains from one sample sequenced in a study of blood T cell repertoires in COVID-19. Only in-frame clones appear in the TCRdb table, and some are missing; sequencing was by immunoSEQ multiplex PCR. The sample has roughly 69,000 clones, roughly nine tenths seen once; the top ten hold 3.5% to 4.5%. Sequenced: peripheral blood. The origin of the receptors is a man aged 50-60 years with active COVID-19.

V is TRBV4-2 and J is TRBJ1-1; TRBD1 matches 10 bases. The germline V gene has CDR1 LGHNA and CDR2 YNFKEQ. The V segment lost 8 bases and the J segment 5 bases; nucleotides outside the gene matches: 8. The CDR3 runs 14 residues. The CDR3 here is CASGTGQGRTEAFF. In nucleotides, the CDR3 is TGTGCCAGCGGGACGGGACAGGGGCGGACTGAAGCTTTCTTT.

In its sample, this clone was seen a few times. This chain connects TRBV5-4 to TRBJ2-3; 7 bases match TRBD2. V lost 7 bases and J lost 1; bases outside the gene matches: 6. The CDR3 runs 14 residues. Germline V gene sequence: CDR1 SGHNT, CDR2 YYREEE (reference sequence). Here the CDR3 reads CASSGGGRTDTQYF. The CDR3 coding sequence is TGTGCCAGCTCGGGCGGGGGACGCACAGATACGCAGTATTTT. Based on the CDR3 plus reference TRBV5-4 and TRBJ2-3, the full variable domain is ETGVTQSPTHLIKTRGQQVTLRCSSQSGHNTVSWYQQALGQGPQFIFQYYREEENGRGNFPPRFSGLQFPNYSSELNVNALELDDSALYLCASSGGGRTDTQYFGPGTRLTVL.

This chain connects TRBV6-2 or TRBV6-3 to TRBJ2-7, with a tentative D call TRBD2 (5 bases). The germline V gene has CDR1 MNHEY and CDR2 SVGEGT. The CDR3 spans 12 residues. V dropped 4 bases and J dropped 7 bases, with 11 bases sitting between them. CDR3 in DNA: TGTGCCAGCAGTTGGTCCTCGGGGGAGCAGTACTTC. It translates to CASSWSSGEQYF.

The chain has TRBV15 and TRBJ2-3; 10 positions match TRBD2. The germline V gene encodes CDR1 LNHNV and CDR2 YYDKDF (reference sequence). Germline trimming cut 8 bases from V and 4 bases from J; bases unmatched to any gene: 9. There are 15 residues in the CDR3. The CDR3 DNA reads TGTGCCACCCATCGTAGCGGGGGGCCTCCAGATACGCAGTATTTT. Protein: CATHRSGGPPDTQYF.

This clone has only one observation. This rearrangement joins TRBV10-3 to TRBJ2-3; 8 positions agree with TRBD2. V lost 5 bases to trimming and J lost 0 bases; unmatched junction nucleotides: 4. The CDR3 length is 15 residues. The germline CDR1 and CDR2 sequences are ENHRY and SYGVKD. The CDR3 DNA is TGTGCCATCAGTAAACTAGCGGTAAGCACAGATACGCAGTATTTT. Its protein is CAISKLAVSTDTQYF.

The chain combines TRBV10-3 with TRBJ2-2; TRBD2 might be the D (7 bases). CDR3 size: 18 residues. Trimming took off 6 bases at V and 4 bases at J, with 24 bases between the two ends. Germline loops: CDR1 ENHRY, CDR2 SYGVKD. CDR3 sequence (DNA): TGTGCCATCAGGGCCGCTGATGGGGGGGGGCCCGGCACCGGGGAGCTGTTTTTT. It is translated as CAIRAADGGGPGTGELFF.

The rearrangement uses TRBV2 and TRBJ1-2; 7 positions match TRBD1. V lost 4 bases to trimming and J lost 1 base; unmatched junction nucleotides: 6. Germline values: CDR1 SNHLY, CDR2 FYNNEI. The CDR3 consists of 15 residues. The CDR3 bases are TGTGCCAGCAGTGTCCAGGGGGAGTTTAACTATGGCTACACCTTC. It codes for CASSVQGEFNYGYTF. Filled out from reference TRBV2 and TRBJ1-2, the complete variable domain reads EPEVTQTPSHQVTQMGQEVILRCVPISNHLYFYWYRQILGQKVEFLVSFYNNEISEKSEIFDDQFSVERPDGSNFTLKIRSTKLEDSAMYFCASSVQGEFNYGYTFGSGTRLTVV.

The V gene is TRBV11-3, the J gene TRBJ2-1; a possible D gene is TRBD2 (5 bases). In germline, CDR1 is SGHNT, CDR2 YENEEA. CDR3 size: 15 residues. Trimming pared 5 bases from V and 7 bases from J, leaving 18 bases between. The CDR3 loop reads CASSPSRGPWNEQFF. CDR3 sequence (DNA): TGTGCCAGCAGCCCATCCCGAGGGCCTTGGAATGAGCAGTTCTTC.

The chain combines TRBV11-1 with TRBJ2-7, with TRBD1 as a possible D gene (6 bases). Germline assignment: CDR1 SGHAT and CDR2 FQDESV (reference sequence). The CDR3 has 15 residues. Trimming pared 5 bases from V and 4 bases from J, leaving 18 bases between. The chain's CDR3 is CASSKNPRGPYEQYF. CDR3 DNA: TGTGCCAGCAGCAAAAACCCCAGGGGCCCATACGAGCAGTACTTC.

The CDR3 nucleotides are TGTGCCAGCAGTGAACCCTTCGGAGGGACTAGCGGGACGGGCGGCTCCTACAATGAGCAGTTCTTC. Its protein is CASSEPFGGTSGTGGSYNEQFF. The chain employs TRBV2 and TRBJ2-1, with 13 bases aligning to TRBD2. V shed 2 bases and J 0 bases; nucleotides not matched to a gene: 16. CDR1 SNHLY and CDR2 FYNNEI come from the germline V gene. This CDR3 region has 22 residues.

This chain links TRBV5-4 with TRBJ2-7; TRBD2 is a possible D gene (6 bases). V was clipped by 3 bases and J by 3 bases, with 13 bases between them. Germline V lookup: CDR1 SGHNT, CDR2 YYREEE (reference sequence). The CDR3 has 14 amino acids. CDR3 sequence reads: CASSSSRGDYEQYF. The CDR3 DNA sequence: TGTGCCAGCAGCTCCTCCCGCGGGGACTACGAGCAGTACTTC.

This clone has a single count. The chain uses TRBV7-2 and TRBJ2-7; a possible D gene is TRBD1 (5 bases). CDR1 is SGHTA, CDR2 FQGNSA, per germline. The ends were cut back, 4 bases at V and 0 bases at J, with 19 bases in the middle. The CDR3 covers 17 residues. The CDR3, as DNA: TGTGCCAGCAGCTACCCAAACTCTGGACACCTCTCCTACGAGCAGTACTTC. Translating it yields CASSYPNSGHLSYEQYF.

The V gene is TRBV3-1 (or the pseudogene TRBV3-2), the J gene TRBJ1-4; unclear D gene. The CDR3 is made up of 17 amino acids. The germline V gene encodes CDR1 LGHDT and CDR2 YNNKEL (reference sequence). Trimming pared 2 bases from V and 5 bases from J, leaving 18 bases between. The CDR3 here is CASSQNLKRGLNEKLFF. The CDR3, as DNA: TGTGCCAGCAGCCAAAACCTTAAGCGGGGTTTGAATGAAAAACTGTTTTTT.

This chain joins TRBV29-1 and TRBJ2-5; D gene uncertain. The length of the CDR3 is 12 residues. The V gene's germline CDR1 is SQVTM and CDR2 ANQGSEA. Deletions cut 4 bases from V and 4 bases from J, with 10 bases between. The CDR3 is CSVGHHGETQYF. CDR3 DNA: TGCAGCGTTGGACACCATGGAGAGACCCAGTACTTC.

In this sample, this clone turned up once. This sequence joins TRBV10-3 and TRBJ2-7; TRBD1 matches at 10 bases. CDR1 and CDR2 (germline): ENHRY, SYGVKD. The CDR3 loop spans 15 amino acids. Losses at the gene ends were 3 bases for V and 3 bases for J; bases not matched to a gene: 5. Here the CDR3 DNA reads TGTGCCATCAGTGAACCGGGACAGGGGTTCTACGAGCAGTACTTC. This encodes CAISEPGQGFYEQYF.

V is TRBV18 and J is TRBJ2-7, with 9 bases matching TRBD2. Looked up from germline, CDR1 is KGHSH and CDR2 is LQKENI. V trimming: 5 bases; J trimming: 3 bases; junction bases outside the gene matches: 11. The CDR3 is 16 residues long. The CDR3 nucleotides read TGTGCCAGCTCAATTCAGGGTGGGACTAGCCTCTACGAGCAGTACTTC. Its protein product is CASSIQGGTSLYEQYF.

The CDR3 protein is CASSPRERINYGYTF. The CDR3 coding sequence is TGTGCCAGCAGCCCGAGGGAACGGATAAACTATGGCTACACCTTC. V usage is TRBV14 and J usage is TRBJ1-2, with no clear D. The CDR3 spans 15 residues. Germline CDR1 SGHDN, CDR2 FVKESK. V lost 4 bases and J lost 2, with 14 bases in between.

This chain joins TRBV5-8 and TRBJ2-2; a weak D match, TRBD1 (6 bases). Germline V CDR1 and CDR2: SGHTS, YDEGEE. The CDR3 extends over 15 amino acids. Trimming removed 0 bases at V and 3 bases at J, with 9 bases between. The DNA of the CDR3 is TGTGCCAGCAGCTTGGACAGGGTCTACACCGGGGAGCTGTTTTTT. This translates into CASSLDRVYTGELFF.

The V and J genes are TRBV15 and TRBJ1-5; TRBD1 matches 8 bases. The CDR3 contains 15 residues. Germline CDR1 reads LNHNV; CDR2 reads YYDKDF (reference sequence). Germline trimming cut 0 bases from V and 5 bases from J; bases unmatched to any gene: 3. The CDR3: CATSRDNRGDQPQHF. The CDR3, as DNA: TGTGCCACCAGCAGAGATAACAGGGGGGATCAGCCCCAGCATTTT.

The CDR3 sequence: CASGPIRASNQPQHF. CDR3 sequence (DNA): TGTGCCAGCGGACCAATCAGGGCTAGCAATCAGCCCCAGCATTTT. The rearrangement links TRBV27 to TRBJ1-5, with D possibly TRBD1 on 5 matching bases. V dropped 8 bases and J dropped 0 bases, with 14 bases sitting between them. CDR1 MNHEY and CDR2 SMNVEV come from the germline V gene (reference sequence). The CDR3 has 15 amino acids.

In this sample, this clone turned up once. The chain links TRBV10-3 to TRBJ2-2; TRBD1 aligns across 10 bases. Looked up from germline, CDR1 is ENHRY and CDR2 is SYGVKD. V dropped 2 bases and J dropped 7; count of bases not matched to a gene: 13. The length of the CDR3 is 18 residues. The CDR3 loop is CAISEIWGQGRVDGELFF. The CDR3 region has the DNA TGTGCCATCAGTGAGATTTGGGGACAGGGGAGGGTGGACGGGGAGCTGTTTTTT.

Written as DNA, the CDR3 is TGTGCCAGCAGCAAGAGACTAGCGGGACCCGGGGAGCTGTTTTTT. Translated: CASSKRLAGPGELFF. V is TRBV5-4 and J is TRBJ2-2, with TRBD2 identical over 11 bases. Germline loops: CDR1 SGHNT, CDR2 YYREEE (reference sequence). CDR3 length equals 15 residues. V lost 4 bases, J lost 6 bases, and 5 bases stayed unmatched.

The gene calls are TRBV6-5 and TRBJ1-1; TRBD1 is a possible D gene (5 bases). CDR1 is MNHEY, CDR2 SVGAGI, per germline. The CDR3 has 15 residues. V lost 0 bases to trimming and J lost 4 bases, with 12 bases between them. CDR3 region: CASSYSSGLRTEAFF. The CDR3 DNA is TGTGCCAGCAGTTACTCGTCGGGACTGCGCACTGAAGCTTTCTTT.

The J gene is TRBJ2-7, the V gene TRBV12-3 or TRBV12-4; 8 positions agree with TRBD2. V gave up 5 bases and J gave up 7 bases; unmatched junction bases: 7. The CDR3 has 13 amino acids. The CDR3 DNA sequence: TGTGCCAGCAGTACTCGGGGGGGAGTGGAGCAGTACTTC. Translated: CASSTRGGVEQYF.

This clone was counted once. CDR3: CASSQGGLAGTGSYEQYF. For the CDR3, the DNA is TGCGCCAGCAGCCAAGGCGGACTAGCGGGAACTGGTTCCTACGAGCAGTACTTC. The chain combines TRBV4-1 with TRBJ2-7; 12 bases fit TRBD2. The CDR3 is 18 residues long. Germline loops: CDR1 MGHRA, CDR2 YSYEKL. After removal of 1 base from V and 1 base from J, the junction contained 8 bases not matched to a gene.

The rearrangement links TRBV4-3 to TRBJ2-1, with 9 bases identical to TRBD2. Looked up from germline, CDR1 is LGHNA and CDR2 is YSLEER. With 0 bases clipped from V and 0 bases from J, the junction kept 3 bases outside the gene matches. CDR3 length: 17 amino acids. As DNA, the CDR3 is TGCGCCAGCAGCCAAGATGTTAGCGGGGGCTCCTACAATGAGCAGTTCTTC. Translating it yields CASSQDVSGGSYNEQFF.

The chain carries TRBV27 and TRBJ2-1; 8 bases map to TRBD2. V gave up 2 bases and J gave up 3 bases; unmatched junction bases: 0. The length of the CDR3 is 14 residues. Germline V gene sequence: CDR1 MNHEY, CDR2 SMNVEV (reference sequence). The CDR3 spells CASSLAGGYNEQFF. Written as DNA, the CDR3 is TGTGCCAGCAGTTTAGCGGGGGGCTACAATGAGCAGTTCTTC.

The V and J genes are TRBV6-5 and TRBJ2-1; 9 bases align to TRBD2. With V trimmed by 5 bases and J by 9 bases, 8 bases remained unmatched. The CDR3 has 14 residues. Germline values: CDR1 MNHEY, CDR2 SVGAGI. CDR3 loop: CASSLGSGRVEQFF. Here the CDR3 DNA reads TGTGCCAGCAGTCTTGGTAGCGGGAGAGTTGAGCAGTTCTTC.

A single count supports this clone. V and J are TRBV5-4 and TRBJ2-2; 7 nucleotides match TRBD2. This CDR3 is built from 16 residues. Germline CDR1 is SGHNT and CDR2 is YYREEE (reference sequence). J lost 2 bases, V lost 0 bases, and 4 bases had no gene match. The CDR3 sequence is CASSLVRGFNTGELFF. In DNA, the CDR3 is TGTGCCAGCAGCTTGGTGCGGGGGTTCAACACCGGGGAGCTGTTTTTT.

The chain links TRBV6-5 to TRBJ2-7; D possibly corresponds to TRBD1 (5 bases). Germline CDR1 is MNHEY and CDR2 is SVGAGI. Between the trimmed V and J ends, which lost 6 bases and 1 base, there was a span of 13 bases. This CDR3 is built from 14 residues. As DNA, the CDR3 is TGTGCCAGCAGGGCAGGGATATTATCCTACGAGCAGTACTTC. Its protein is CASRAGILSYEQYF.